The clone carrying this T cell receptor (beta chain) was seen a single time. The antigen is not known. This table comes from immunoSEQ multiplex PCR, and its TCRdb copy is limited to in-frame clones, with some not included. The sample yields tens of thousands of clones, approximately 64% seen once. Germline CDR1 SGHRS, CDR2 YFSETQ. Losses at the gene ends were 2 bases for V and 10 bases for J; bases not matched to a gene: 10. The CDR3 consists of 15 residues. This specimen comes from a study of a mutant IDH1 vaccine in newly diagnosed glioma. Study background: Treated patients comprised about 60% males and approximately 38% females, mean age about 43 years.

Time point described: week 47, end of study. Each vaccine dose was 300 ug of mutant IDH1 20-mer peptide, with topical imiquimod. The sequenced sample was peripheral blood mononuclear cells (PBMCs), obtained from a glioma patient whose treatment included an IDH1 peptide vaccine. This TCR derives from a man aged 40-49 years with glioma. Some clones in this sample may be carry-over from other donors' samples. V usage is TRBV5-1 and J usage is TRBJ2-1, with 9 bases aligning to TRBD2. The CDR3 nucleotides are TGCGCCAGCAGCTTCCCCGGCGGGGGGGGCCAGGAGCAGTTCTTC. Its translation is CASSFPGGGGQEQFF. The whole variable domain, filled in from reference TRBV5-1 and TRBJ2-1, reads KAGVTQTPRYLIKTRGQQVTLSCSPISGHRSVSWYQQTPGQGLQFLFEYFSETQRNKGNFPGRFSGRQFSNSRSEMNVSTLELGDSALYLCASSFPGGGGQEQFFGPGTRLTVL.